This T cell receptor (beta chain) comes out of a study of cytomegalovirus exposure and HLA in healthy donors. Points from the study as a whole: According to a later analysis, most TCR beta chains associated with CMV appeared HLA-restricted. Later findings reportedly placed an Asian-associated ancestry cluster below the approximately 670-donor mean for N-insertions. Presence/absence analyses took donor sequencing depth as roughly uniform.

PCR employed 60 Vbeta and 13 Jbeta primers. In the authors' workflow: In a later analysis, of approximately 81 million unique beta chains, around 9.9 million appeared in at least two donors. Sequenced by immunoSEQ multiplex PCR; TCRdb stores in-frame clones only, minus some. V, J and clone size reflect that table, while D and trimming were determined from the DNA. The table includes more than 100,000 clones, roughly 78% detected once. The J segment lost 10 bases and the V segment lost 6 bases, leaving 10 bases of the junction unmatched. The CDR3 consists of 13 residues. Per germline, CDR1 MNHEY and CDR2 SVGAGI. On this clone itself: Its antigen is unidentified.

Sequencing was carried out using PBMCs. The gene calls are TRBV6-5 and TRBJ1-2; 8 nucleotides agree with TRBD1. This sequence was found in a man aged 50 to 60 in good health and CMV-seropositive. CDR3 in amino acids: CASSGQGRTFYTF. CDR3 DNA sequence: TGTGCCAGCAGCGGACAGGGAAGGACGTTCTACACCTTC.